The sequence of this T cell receptor beta chain was determined in a study of blood T cell repertoires in COVID-19. Turning to the study itself: Acute-phase and convalescent COVID-19 samples originated in the United States, Italy and Spain. The cDNA or gDNA used as material had been derived from T cells, B-cell-depleted T cells, or PBMCs.

CDR1 KGHSH and CDR2 LQKENI come from the germline V gene. This CDR3 comprises 16 residues. V dropped 3 bases and J dropped 0 bases, with 12 bases sitting between them. Source study methods: Estimated nucleated cell counts came from reference gene primer amplification. Sequencing was performed with immunoSEQ multiplex PCR; in TCRdb, only in-frame clones are kept and a portion is missing. The DNA was the basis for D and trimming; V, J and clone size are from that table. Of over 250,000 clones in the sample, about nine tenths were seen once. The chain uses TRBV18 and TRBJ1-5; D unresolved. Source material: peripheral blood. This clonotype was sampled from a man aged 55-75 years who had recovered from COVID-19. The DNA for the CDR3 is TGTGCCAGCTCACCCCAGGCAACGTATAGCAATCAGCCCCAGCATTTT. Protein sequence: CASSPQATYSNQPQHF. The variable domain in full, completed from reference TRBV18 and TRBJ1-5, reads NAGVMQNPRHLVRRRGQEARLRCSPMKGHSHVYWYRQLPEEGLKFMVYLQKENIIDESGMPKERFSAEFPKEGPSILRIQQVVRGDSAAYFCASSPQATYSNQPQHFGDGTRLSIL.